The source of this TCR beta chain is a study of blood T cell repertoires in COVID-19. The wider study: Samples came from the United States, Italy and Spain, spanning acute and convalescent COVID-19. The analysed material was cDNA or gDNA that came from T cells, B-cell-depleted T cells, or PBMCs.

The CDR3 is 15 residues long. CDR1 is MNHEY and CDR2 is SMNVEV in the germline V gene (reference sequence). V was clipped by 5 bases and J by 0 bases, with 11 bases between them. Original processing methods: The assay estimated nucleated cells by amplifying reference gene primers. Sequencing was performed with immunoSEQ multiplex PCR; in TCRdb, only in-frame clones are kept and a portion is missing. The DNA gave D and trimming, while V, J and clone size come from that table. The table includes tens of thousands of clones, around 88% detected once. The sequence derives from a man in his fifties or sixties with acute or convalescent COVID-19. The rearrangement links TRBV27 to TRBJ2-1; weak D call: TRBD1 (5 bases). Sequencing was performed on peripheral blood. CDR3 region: CASSNRQTSYNEQFF. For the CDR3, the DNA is TGTGCCAGCAGTAATAGACAGACCTCCTACAATGAGCAGTTCTTC.